In its sample, the clone carrying this T cell receptor (beta chain) was seen a few times. The data are from a study of cytomegalovirus exposure and HLA in healthy donors. Study at large: Membership in the Caucasian-associated ancestry cluster was found for around four fifths of nearly 400 genotyped donors.

PCR involved 60 Vbeta and 13 Jbeta primers. Here immunoSEQ multiplex PCR was the method, and the copy in TCRdb shows in-frame clones only, minus some. This sample yields around 130,000 clones, of which 6.5% to 9.5% are seen a single time; approximately 6.4% belongs to the top ten. The receptor was isolated from a woman aged 40 to 49 in good health and CMV-seropositive. Sequenced: PBMCs.

The CDR3 nucleotides are TGTGCCAGCAGCGTAGCGGGGGGGCCTAATGAGCAGTTCTTC. Residues: CASSVAGGPNEQFF. The chain recombines TRBV9 with TRBJ2-1; TRBD2 aligns across 8 bases. This CDR3 region has 14 residues. V trimming: 0 bases; J trimming: 7 bases; junction bases outside the gene matches: 3. The germline gives CDR1 SGDLS, CDR2 YYNGEE.